This T cell receptor (beta chain) derives from a study of blood T cells in healthy people across ages. A second roughly 7 to 11 cycle PCR used barcoded and J-beta primers. TCRdb called the 5' RACE reads again in MiXCR, with one record for every CDR3 protein. The table has roughly 720,000 distinct CDR3 sequences, 53% seen once. Germline V gene sequence: CDR1 MNHEY, CDR2 SVGEGT. The V end was cut by 5 bases, the J end by 5 bases, with 15 bases between. The CDR3 has 14 residues. The sequencing input was blood. The clonotype originates from an older man in good health. V gene TRBV6-2 or TRBV6-3 combines with J gene TRBJ1-1, with D tentatively TRBD1 (5 bases). CDR3 residues: CASSMGGVWTEAFF. Here the CDR3 DNA reads TGTGCCAGCAGTATGGGAGGGGTCTGGACTGAAGCTTTCTTT.